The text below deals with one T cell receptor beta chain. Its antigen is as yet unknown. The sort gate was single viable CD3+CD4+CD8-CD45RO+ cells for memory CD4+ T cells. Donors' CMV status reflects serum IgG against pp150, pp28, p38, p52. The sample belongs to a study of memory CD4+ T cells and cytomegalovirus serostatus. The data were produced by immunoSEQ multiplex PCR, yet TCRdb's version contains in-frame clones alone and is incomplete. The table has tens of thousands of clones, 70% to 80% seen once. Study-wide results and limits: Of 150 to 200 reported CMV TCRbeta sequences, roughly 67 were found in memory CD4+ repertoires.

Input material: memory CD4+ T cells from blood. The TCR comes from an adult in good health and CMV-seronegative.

CDR3 bases: TGTGCCAGCACCCTAATGGGGAGGGGGAACACTGAAGCTTTCTTT. This encodes CASTLMGRGNTEAFF. The rearrangement links TRBV6-1 to TRBJ1-1; possible D gene TRBD1, 5 bases. The germline gives CDR1 MNHNS, CDR2 SASEGT. Trimming removed 7 bases from V and 1 base from J, with 16 bases in between. The CDR3 runs 15 residues.